The 28 T cell receptor beta chains reported below all come from one sample, sequenced in a study of cytomegalovirus exposure and HLA in healthy donors. The PCR contained 60 Vbeta and 13 Jbeta primers. Sequencing was performed with immunoSEQ multiplex PCR; in TCRdb, only in-frame clones are kept and a portion is missing. The repertoire holds about 180,000 clones, with 85% as singletons. Sequencing was done on a sample of PBMCs. The source of these receptors is a boy between 2 and 10 years old in good health and CMV-seronegative.

The chain joins TRBV15 to TRBJ2-3, with TRBD2 matching 10 bases. This CDR3 has 16 amino acids. Germline values: CDR1 LNHNV, CDR2 YYDKDF (reference sequence). J was trimmed by 4 bases and V by 3 bases; bases with no gene match: 7. Here the CDR3 DNA reads TGTGCCACCAGCAGGACAGCGGGGGGGTCGGCAGATACGCAGTATTTT. As protein: CATSRTAGGSADTQYF.

The chain links TRBV18 to TRBJ1-1, with D tentatively TRBD1 (6 bases). This CDR3 contains 15 residues. Per germline, CDR1 KGHSH and CDR2 LQKENI. The germline V and J ends were trimmed by 5 bases and 0 bases, with 13 bases remaining between them. This chain's CDR3 is CASSINQGLNTEAFF. CDR3 sequence (DNA): TGTGCCAGCTCAATAAACCAGGGGCTGAACACTGAAGCTTTCTTT.

V and J are TRBV25-1 and TRBJ2-2; 7 bases line up with TRBD2. Germline V gene data show CDR1 as MGHDK and CDR2 as SYGVNS. The ends lost 3 bases at V and 9 bases at J; junction bases unmatched: 10. This CDR3 contains 15 residues. CDR3 bases: TGTGCCAGCAGTGATTTCGGGCAGCGGGAATGGGAGCTGTTTTTT. Translated: CASSDFGQREWELFF.

This clone has more than one count but fewer than ten. The chain recombines TRBV28 with TRBJ2-7; tentative D call: TRBD2 (7 bases). Trimming shortened V by 4 bases and J by 2 bases, and 12 bases separated the two germline ends. The germline CDR1 and CDR2 sequences are MDHEN and SYDVKM. The CDR3 consists of 14 residues. CDR3 in DNA: TGTGCCAGCAGTTACCAAGGGGGGGCCTACGAGCAGTACTTC. Its translation: CASSYQGGAYEQYF.

The genes are TRBV5-6 and TRBJ2-7; the D gene is possibly TRBD2 (7 bases). The CDR3 contains 14 residues. The V gene lost 4 bases and the J gene lost 4 bases, with 15 bases spanning the gap. Germline V lookup: CDR1 SGHDT, CDR2 YYEEEE. The CDR3 is CASSHWGGWYEQYV. DNA for the CDR3: TGTGCCAGCAGCCATTGGGGGGGCTGGTACGAGCAGTACGTC.

Concerning this clone itself: This sample includes further DNA sequences coding for the same CDR3. The chain is built from TRBV20-1 and TRBJ2-1; the D gene is possibly TRBD2 (5 bases). This CDR3 has 11 amino acids. The germline V and J ends were trimmed by 6 bases and 7 bases, with 10 bases remaining between them. Germline CDR1 is DFQATT and CDR2 is SNEGSKA (reference sequence). The CDR3 is CSASRGNEQFF. The CDR3 DNA follows: TGCAGTGCCTCGCGAGGGAATGAGCAGTTCTTC.

This clone was picked up one time. The V call is TRBV30, the J call TRBJ2-7, with D unclear. V was shortened by 2 bases and J by 3 bases, with 11 bases between the two germline ends. There are 13 residues in the CDR3. The germline gives CDR1 GTSNPN, CDR2 SVGIG (reference sequence). CDR3: CAWSMGIDYEQYV. The CDR3 DNA follows: TGTGCCTGGAGTATGGGGATAGACTACGAGCAGTACGTC.

The chain has TRBV7-8 and TRBJ2-3; D remains ambiguous. Trimming shortened V by 5 bases and J by 1 base, and 10 bases separated the two germline ends. Germline loops: CDR1 SGHVS, CDR2 FQNEAQ. The CDR3 sequence is 14 residues long. CDR3 protein: CASSLPPGTDTQYF. In DNA, the CDR3 is TGTGCCAGCAGCCTACCCCCTGGCACAGATACGCAGTATTTT.

V gene TRBV5-6 combines with J gene TRBJ1-5; a possible D gene is TRBD1 (6 bases). V lost 4 bases and J lost 0, with 14 bases in between. Germline lookup yields CDR1 SGHDT and CDR2 YYEEEE. The CDR3 sequence is 16 residues long. The CDR3: CASSLAGDYSNQPQHF. CDR3 nucleotides: TGTGCCAGCAGCCTGGCAGGGGATTATAGCAATCAGCCCCAGCATTTT. The full variable domain, rest sourced from reference TRBV5-6 and TRBJ1-5, is DAGVTQSPTHLIKTRGQQVTLRCSPKSGHDTVSWYQQALGQGPQFIFQYYEEEERQRGNFPDRFSGHQFPNYSSELNVNALLLGDSALYLCASSLAGDYSNQPQHFGDGTRLSIL.

The chain carries TRBV23-1 and TRBJ1-5, with D unclear. TRBV23-1 belongs to the ORF category, with a function that is uncertain. This CDR3 contains 14 residues. V lost 5 bases and J lost 9, with 17 bases in between. CDR3 coding DNA: TGCGCCAGCAGTTTGCCCTCGAGGAAGCGGCCCCAGCATTTT. Protein: CASSLPSRKRPQHF.

The rearrangement uses TRBV13 and TRBJ2-1; 11 nucleotides match TRBD2. The CDR3 covers 16 residues. Germline V lookup: CDR1 PRHDT, CDR2 FYEKMQ (reference sequence). The J segment lost 8 bases and the V segment lost 0 bases, leaving 6 bases of the junction unmatched. CDR3 region: CASSLGLAGVGDEQFF. The CDR3 bases are TGTGCCAGCAGCTTAGGACTAGCGGGGGTGGGGGATGAGCAGTTCTTC.

This chain joins TRBV6-1 and TRBJ1-2; D call uncertain. The germline V and J ends were trimmed by 7 bases and 4 bases, with 19 bases remaining between them. Per the germline V gene, CDR1 is MNHNS and CDR2 is SASEGT. This CDR3 is built from 15 residues. The CDR3 DNA sequence: TGTGCCAGCAAAGAAGAGGAGGGATTATTCTATGGCTACACCTTC. As protein: CASKEEEGLFYGYTF.

This clone was observed once. The V gene is TRBV10-2, the J gene TRBJ1-2; D is unclear. The germline V and J ends were trimmed by 6 bases and 0 bases, with 8 bases remaining between them. Germline loops: CDR1 WSHSY, CDR2 SAAADI. This CDR3 has 13 residues. CDR3: CASRDTANYGYTF. CDR3 DNA sequence: TGCGCCAGCAGAGACACAGCTAACTATGGCTACACCTTC.

This clone was picked up one time. The CDR3 DNA is TGTGCCAGCAGCGCCAGGACTAGCGGTTACGAGCAGTACTTC. Encoded protein: CASSARTSGYEQYF. The chain is built from TRBV7-2 and TRBJ2-7; 10 bases align to TRBD2. The junction had 5 bases not matched to a gene; V was cut back by 5 bases and J by 4 bases. Germline V gives CDR1 SGHTA, CDR2 FQGNSA. The CDR3 has 14 amino acids.

A few counts support this clone. The chain links TRBV2 to TRBJ2-3, with D possibly matching TRBD1 (6 bases). V was pared by 6 bases and J by 4 bases, with 20 bases between. Germline V gene data show CDR1 as SNHLY and CDR2 as FYNNEI. This CDR3 has 16 amino acids. Here the CDR3 reads CASSETAVGASDTQYF. CDR3 bases: TGTGCCAGCAGCGAAACGGCGGTGGGGGCCTCAGATACGCAGTATTTT.

The chain employs TRBV5-1 and TRBJ2-1; D is undetermined. The V end was cut by 2 bases, the J end by 0 bases, with 9 bases between. Germline V gives CDR1 SGHRS, CDR2 YFSETQ. The CDR3 contains 15 residues. For the CDR3, the DNA is TGCGCCAGCAGCTTAAGTCCTAGCTCCTACAATGAGCAGTTCTTC. Translation gives CASSLSPSSYNEQFF.

This rearrangement joins TRBV28 to TRBJ2-1; tentatively, D is TRBD1 (5 bases). This CDR3 is built from 14 residues. CDR1 and CDR2 from the germline V gene are MDHEN and SYDVKM. Trimming left V 6 bases short and J 2 bases short, with 11 bases between. The chain's CDR3 is CASRLTATYNEQFF. The CDR3 nucleotides are TGTGCCAGCAGGTTGACAGCGACCTACAATGAGCAGTTCTTC.

The rearrangement joins TRBV19 to TRBJ1-4; D unclear. The V end lost 6 bases, the J end lost 0 bases, and 8 bases lay between the germline ends. CDR3 length equals 14 residues. CDR1 and CDR2 from the germline V gene are LNHDA and SQIVND (reference sequence). This chain's CDR3 is CASRPTATNEKLFF. CDR3 bases: TGTGCCAGTAGGCCGACTGCAACTAATGAAAAACTGTTTTTT. The full variable domain, completed using reference TRBV19 and TRBJ1-4, is DGGITQSPKYLFRKEGQNVTLSCEQNLNHDAMYWYRQDPGQGLRLIYYSQIVNDFQKGDIAEGYSVSREKKESFPLTVTSAQKNPTAFYLCASRPTATNEKLFFGSGTQLSVL.

This chain uses TRBV10-3 with TRBJ1-6; 11 bases are a match to TRBD1. The CDR3 contains 14 residues. CDR1 is ENHRY and CDR2 is SYGVKD in the germline V gene. After removal of 4 bases from V and 9 bases from J, the junction contained 2 bases not matched to a gene. CDR3 sequence reads: CAISGTGGFSPLHF. The CDR3, as DNA: TGTGCCATCAGTGGGACAGGGGGCTTTTCACCCCTCCACTTT.

This chain connects TRBV15 to TRBJ1-6; D not certain. The CDR3 has 19 residues. V lost 0 bases and J 8 bases, leaving 23 bases between the germline ends. The germline gives CDR1 LNHNV, CDR2 YYDKDF (reference sequence). The CDR3 DNA reads as TGTGCCACCAGCAGAGATGAGGTCGTCAGGAGGGTGCTAGATTCACCCCTCCACTTT. Protein product: CATSRDEVVRRVLDSPLHF.

V and J are TRBV28 and TRBJ2-7; 9 bases fit TRBD1. After removal of 7 bases from V and 7 bases from J, the junction contained 26 bases not matched to a gene. The CDR3 has 19 amino acids. Germline lookup yields CDR1 MDHEN and CDR2 SYDVKM. The DNA of the CDR3 is TGTGCCAGCACCGGAACAACGCAGAGGGCCGGGACAGGGACGTGGGAGCAGTACTTC. Translation gives CASTGTTQRAGTGTWEQYF.

CDR3 nucleotide sequence: TGTGCCAACGGACAGGCTGGGCAGCCCCAGCATTTT. Protein sequence: CANGQAGQPQHF. The chain carries TRBV6-1 and TRBJ1-5; TRBD1 aligns across 7 bases. Looked up from germline, CDR1 is MNHNS and CDR2 is SASEGT. CDR3 length: 12 residues. V shed 10 bases, J shed 7 bases, and the junction held 7 bases outside the gene matches.

This clone was detected once. The same CDR3 arises from other DNA sequences in this sample as well. The V gene is TRBV2, the J gene TRBJ2-2, with 11 bases lining up with TRBD1. CDR1 and CDR2 (germline): SNHLY, FYNNEI. This CDR3 has 15 residues. V gave up 7 bases and J gave up 7 bases; unmatched junction bases: 8. CDR3 loop: CASTRGQGADGELFF. The CDR3, as DNA: TGTGCCAGCACCAGAGGACAGGGGGCGGACGGGGAGCTGTTTTTT.

The chain combines TRBV4-1 with TRBJ2-3; 15 bases match TRBD2. Unmatched junction bases numbered 6, after V lost 0 bases and J lost 5 bases. CDR3 length equals 18 residues. Germline loops: CDR1 MGHRA, CDR2 YSYEKL. CDR3 bases: TGCGCCAGCAGCCAAGATAAGGGACTAGCGGGAGGAAGAGATACGCAGTATTTT. It yields the protein CASSQDKGLAGGRDTQYF.

J is TRBJ1-2 and V is TRBV6-1; TRBD1 is a possible D gene (6 bases). Germline CDR1 is MNHNS and CDR2 is SASEGT. V was clipped by 4 bases and J by 5 bases, with 20 bases between them. This CDR3 has 16 amino acids. The CDR3 spells CASSVAETGTGYGYTF. The CDR3 coding sequence is TGTGCCAGCAGTGTAGCAGAAACAGGGACGGGTTATGGCTACACCTTC.

The count of this clone is one. The rearrangement joins TRBV5-6 to TRBJ1-3; unclear D gene. The CDR3 has 15 residues. The V gene's germline CDR1 is SGHDT and CDR2 YYEEEE. V was shortened by 4 bases and J by 4 bases, with 15 bases between the two germline ends. CDR3 in amino acids: CASSPSFGTGNTIYF. DNA for the CDR3: TGTGCCAGCAGCCCTTCTTTCGGTACGGGAAACACCATATATTTT. The entire variable domain, with the rest obtained from reference TRBV5-6 and TRBJ1-3, is as follows: DAGVTQSPTHLIKTRGQQVTLRCSPKSGHDTVSWYQQALGQGPQFIFQYYEEEERQRGNFPDRFSGHQFPNYSSELNVNALLLGDSALYLCASSPSFGTGNTIYFGEGSWLTVV.

The rearrangement uses TRBV29-1 and TRBJ2-4, with unresolved D. Germline CDR1 and CDR2: SQVTM and ANQGSEA. The ends were cut back, 0 bases at V and 2 bases at J, with 11 bases in the middle. The CDR3 is 15 amino acids. This CDR3 reads CSVEDLSLPKNIQYF. In DNA form, the CDR3 reads TGCAGCGTTGAAGACCTTTCCCTCCCCAAAAACATTCAGTACTTC.

The chain couples TRBV28 to TRBJ1-6; 8 nucleotides agree with TRBD1. The germline gives CDR1 MDHEN, CDR2 SYDVKM. The CDR3 length is 19 residues. J was trimmed by 9 bases and V by 4 bases; bases with no gene match: 20. The CDR3 region has the DNA TGTGCCAGCAGTTCACCCCGGGACAGGAACATAATGGGCTTTTCACCCCTCCACTTT. Translating gives CASSSPRDRNIMGFSPLHF.